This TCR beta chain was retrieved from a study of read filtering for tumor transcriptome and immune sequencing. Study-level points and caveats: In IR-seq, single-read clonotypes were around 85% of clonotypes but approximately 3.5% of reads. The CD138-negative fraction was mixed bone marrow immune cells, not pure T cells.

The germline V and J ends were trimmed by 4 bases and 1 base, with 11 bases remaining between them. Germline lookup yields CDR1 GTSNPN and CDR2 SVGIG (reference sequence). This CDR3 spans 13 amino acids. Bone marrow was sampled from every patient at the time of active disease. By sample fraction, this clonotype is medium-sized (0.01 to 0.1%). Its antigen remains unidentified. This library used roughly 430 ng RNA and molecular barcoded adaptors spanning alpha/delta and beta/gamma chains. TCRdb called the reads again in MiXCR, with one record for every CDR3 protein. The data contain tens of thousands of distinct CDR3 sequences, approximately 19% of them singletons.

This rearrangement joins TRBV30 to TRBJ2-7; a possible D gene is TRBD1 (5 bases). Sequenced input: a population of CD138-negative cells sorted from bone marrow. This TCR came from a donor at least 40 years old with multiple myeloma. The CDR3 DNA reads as TGTGCCTGGATGGAAGACAGATCCTACGAGCAGTACTTC. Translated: CAWMEDRSYEQYF.